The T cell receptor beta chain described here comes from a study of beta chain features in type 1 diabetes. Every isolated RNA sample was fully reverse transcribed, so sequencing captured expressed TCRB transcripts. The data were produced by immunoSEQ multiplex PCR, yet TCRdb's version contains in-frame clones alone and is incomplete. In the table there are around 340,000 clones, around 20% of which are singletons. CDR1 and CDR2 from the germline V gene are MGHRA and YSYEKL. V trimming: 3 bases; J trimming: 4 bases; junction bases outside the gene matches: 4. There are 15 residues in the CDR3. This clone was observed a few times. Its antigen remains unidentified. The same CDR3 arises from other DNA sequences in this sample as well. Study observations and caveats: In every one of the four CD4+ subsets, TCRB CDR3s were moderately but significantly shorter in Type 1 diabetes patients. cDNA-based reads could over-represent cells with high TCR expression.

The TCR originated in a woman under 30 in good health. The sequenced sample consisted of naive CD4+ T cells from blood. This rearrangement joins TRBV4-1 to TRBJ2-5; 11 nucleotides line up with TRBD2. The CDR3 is CASSQVGLAGETQYF. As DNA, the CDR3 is TGCGCCAGCAGCCAGGTCGGACTAGCGGGAGAGACCCAGTACTTC.